This TCR beta chain emerged from a study of shared clonotypes between healthy human individuals. Overall study: Ranging from 18 to 49 in age, donors were a couple of women and three men. There were three CD4 naive, three CD4 memory, two CD8 naive and one CD8 memory plates per donor.

Trimming removed 7 bases from V and 2 bases from J, with 15 bases in between. The CDR3 sequence is 14 residues long. Germline loops: CDR1 MNHNS, CDR2 SASEGT. Repertoires were generated with immunoSEQ multiplex PCR, while TCRdb's copy carries only in-frame clones and drops some. The repertoire has some 2,500,000 clones, approximately 93% of them found once; the top ten carry approximately 0.37%. None of the donors, who were healthy HIV-negative adults, had recently had acute infections or vaccinations. The genes are TRBV6-1 and TRBJ2-7; D ambiguous. The sequence was collected from a man aged 18-30 years in good health. Some clones in this sample may be carry-over from other donors' samples. The sequencing sample was made of naive CD4+ T cells from PBMCs. Subset: CD45RA+ positively selected. CDR3 nucleotides: TGTGCCAGCAATATCGCACAGAATACCTACGAGCAGTACTTC. This sequence encodes CASNIAQNTYEQYF.